A selection of T cell receptor beta chains follows, all from one sample in a study of Ad26.COV2.S vaccination and SARS-CoV-2 variants. Repertoires were generated with immunoSEQ multiplex PCR, while TCRdb's copy carries only in-frame clones and drops some. This sample has over 400,000 clones, with roughly 87% found just once. The sequenced sample was peripheral blood, obtained in a trial of Ad26.COV2.S vaccine versus placebo. The receptors originated from a person aged 18 to 65 who received the Ad26.COV2.S COVID-19 vaccine or a placebo. The CDR3 runs from the conserved cysteine through the conserved F or W. Fields, in order: V gene, J gene, D gene, clone size, CDR3 protein, CDR3 DNA. D genes are given only for firm matches. Clone sizes are given selectively: once, few, many, or a class where the clone is expanded.

V: TRBV6-2/TRBV6-3
J: TRBJ2-7
D: .
size: .
CDR3: CASSYTHLLGDAYEQYF
DNA: TGTGCCAGCAGTTACACGCATCTCCTCGGGGACGCATACGAGCAGTACTTC

V: TRBV21-1
J: TRBJ2-3
D: .
size: .
CDR3: CASSKAGIRPNTDTQYF
DNA: TGTGCCAGCAGCAAAGCAGGGATCAGGCCTAACACAGATACGCAGTATTTT

V: TRBV18
J: TRBJ2-5
D: .
size: once
CDR3: CASSPPTRQETQYF
DNA: TGTGCCAGCTCACCACCCACACGGCAAGAGACCCAGTACTTC

V: TRBV12-3/TRBV12-4
J: TRBJ2-7
D: .
size: .
CDR3: CASSSSGGEQYF
DNA: TGTGCCAGCAGTTCGTCAGGAGGCGAGCAGTACTTC

V: TRBV3-1/TRBV3-2
J: TRBJ2-5
D: .
size: .
CDR3: CASSPSGGRETQYF
DNA: TGTGCCAGCAGCCCCAGTGGGGGGCGGGAGACCCAGTACTTC

V: TRBV4-1
J: TRBJ2-3
D: .
size: .
CDR3: CASSRQMEGGSTDTQYF
DNA: TGCGCCAGCAGCCGCCAGATGGAGGGTGGTAGCACAGATACGCAGTATTTT

V: TRBV18
J: TRBJ1-6
D: .
size: .
CDR3: CASSPPPRSPLHF
DNA: TGTGCCAGCTCACCCCCTCCGAGATCACCCCTCCACTTT

V: TRBV13
J: TRBJ2-7
D: .
size: .
CDR3: CASRLGTGEQYF
DNA: TGTGCCAGCCGCCTTGGAACTGGCGAGCAGTACTTC

V: TRBV7-9
J: TRBJ1-2
D: TRBD1
size: .
CDR3: CASSLLLPGQGSVGYTF
DNA: TGTGCCAGCAGCTTACTACTCCCGGGACAGGGATCCGTTGGCTACACCTTC

V: TRBV6-5
J: TRBJ1-2
D: .
size: .
CDR3: CASTKERLNYGYTF
DNA: TGTGCCAGCACCAAGGAAAGACTGAACTATGGCTACACCTTC

V: TRBV11-2
J: TRBJ2-7
D: TRBD1
size: .
CDR3: CASSLVGQGFREQYF
DNA: TGTGCCAGCAGCTTAGTCGGACAGGGGTTTCGCGAGCAGTACTTC

V: TRBV4-1
J: TRBJ1-5
D: TRBD1
size: .
CDR3: CASSHPDRGDQPQHF
DNA: TGCGCCAGCAGCCACCCCGACAGGGGAGATCAGCCCCAGCATTTT

V: TRBV10-3
J: TRBJ2-5
D: .
size: once
CDR3: CAISESRLQETQYF
DNA: TGTGCCATCAGTGAGTCGCGGCTTCAAGAGACCCAGTACTTC

V: TRBV15
J: TRBJ2-1
D: TRBD2
size: .
CDR3: CATSRDLAVGNEQFF
DNA: TGTGCCACCAGCAGAGACCTAGCGGTGGGGAATGAGCAGTTCTTC